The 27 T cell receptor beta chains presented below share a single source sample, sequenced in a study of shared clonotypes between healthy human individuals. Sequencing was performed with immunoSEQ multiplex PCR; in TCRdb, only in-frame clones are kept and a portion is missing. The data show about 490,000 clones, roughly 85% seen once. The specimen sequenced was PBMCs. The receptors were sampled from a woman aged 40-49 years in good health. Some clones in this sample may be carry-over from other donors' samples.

The CDR3 region is CASSEARADHYGYTF. DNA of the CDR3: TGTGCCAGCAGTGAAGCGCGGGCAGACCACTATGGCTACACCTTC. The chain employs TRBV6-1 and TRBJ1-2; the D is unclear. This CDR3 has 15 residues. Germline V gives CDR1 MNHNS, CDR2 SASEGT. V was pared by 0 bases and J by 3 bases, with 11 bases between.

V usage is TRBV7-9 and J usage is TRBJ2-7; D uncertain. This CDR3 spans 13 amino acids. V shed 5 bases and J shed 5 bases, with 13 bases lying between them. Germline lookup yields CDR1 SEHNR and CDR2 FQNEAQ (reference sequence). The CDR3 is CASSLSSIHEQYF. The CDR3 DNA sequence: TGTGCCAGCAGCCTCTCCTCCATCCACGAGCAGTACTTC.

CDR3 loop: CASSIGTYNEQFF. DNA of the CDR3: TGTGCCAGTAGTATAGGGACTTACAATGAGCAGTTCTTC. The V gene is TRBV19, the J gene TRBJ2-1; D perhaps matches TRBD2 (5 bases). Trimming removed 1 base at V and 4 bases at J, with 5 bases between. Germline V gene sequence: CDR1 LNHDA, CDR2 SQIVND (reference sequence). There are 13 residues in the CDR3.

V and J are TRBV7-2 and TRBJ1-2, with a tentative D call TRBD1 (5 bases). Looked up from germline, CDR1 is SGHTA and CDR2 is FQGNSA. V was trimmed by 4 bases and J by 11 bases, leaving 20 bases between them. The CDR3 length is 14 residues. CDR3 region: CASSYPDSRLGYTF. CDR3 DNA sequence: TGTGCCAGCAGCTACCCTGACAGCCGCCTGGGGTACACCTTC.

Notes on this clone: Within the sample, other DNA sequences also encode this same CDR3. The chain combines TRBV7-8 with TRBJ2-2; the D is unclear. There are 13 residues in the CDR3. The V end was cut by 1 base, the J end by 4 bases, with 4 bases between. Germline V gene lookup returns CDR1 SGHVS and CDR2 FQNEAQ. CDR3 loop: CASSLVRTGELFF. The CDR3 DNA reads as TGTGCCAGCAGCTTAGTTCGCACCGGGGAGCTGTTTTTT.

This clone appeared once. This CDR3 is CASRKEYSGELFF. For the CDR3, the DNA is TGTGCCAGCAGAAAGGAATATTCCGGGGAGCTGTTTTTT. This chain joins TRBV7-9 and TRBJ2-2; D unclear. The CDR3 totals 13 residues. V dropped 6 bases and J dropped 6 bases, with 11 bases sitting between them. CDR1 SEHNR and CDR2 FQNEAQ come from the germline V gene (reference sequence).

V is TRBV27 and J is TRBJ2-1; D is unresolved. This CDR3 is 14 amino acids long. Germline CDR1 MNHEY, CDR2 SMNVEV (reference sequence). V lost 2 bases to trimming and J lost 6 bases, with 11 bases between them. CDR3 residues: CASSLGLETNEQFF. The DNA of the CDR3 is TGTGCCAGCAGTTTAGGTCTGGAAACCAATGAGCAGTTCTTC.

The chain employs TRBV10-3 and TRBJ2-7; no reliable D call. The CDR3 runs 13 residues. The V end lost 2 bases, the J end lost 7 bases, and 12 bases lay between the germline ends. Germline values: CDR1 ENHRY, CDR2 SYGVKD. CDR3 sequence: CAISEVGPGEQYF. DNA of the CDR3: TGTGCCATCAGTGAGGTAGGGCCGGGTGAGCAGTACTTC.

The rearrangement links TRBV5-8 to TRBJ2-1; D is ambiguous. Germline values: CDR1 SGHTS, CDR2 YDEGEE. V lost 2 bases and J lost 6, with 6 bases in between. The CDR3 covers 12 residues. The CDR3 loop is CASSFQPNEQFF. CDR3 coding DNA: TGTGCCAGCAGCTTCCAGCCCAATGAGCAGTTCTTC.

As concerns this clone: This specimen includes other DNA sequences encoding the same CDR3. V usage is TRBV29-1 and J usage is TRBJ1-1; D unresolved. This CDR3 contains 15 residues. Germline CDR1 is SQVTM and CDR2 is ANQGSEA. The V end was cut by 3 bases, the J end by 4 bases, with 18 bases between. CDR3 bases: TGCAGCGTTGACAAAGAAGGGATTGGTATCACTGAAGCTTTCTTT. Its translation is CSVDKEGIGITEAFF.

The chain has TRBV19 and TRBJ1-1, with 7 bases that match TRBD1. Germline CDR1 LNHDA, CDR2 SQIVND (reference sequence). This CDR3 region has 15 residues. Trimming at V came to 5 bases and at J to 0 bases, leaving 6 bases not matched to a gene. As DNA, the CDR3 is TGTGCCAGTAGTCCCCGGACAGGAATGAACACTGAAGCTTTCTTT. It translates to CASSPRTGMNTEAFF.

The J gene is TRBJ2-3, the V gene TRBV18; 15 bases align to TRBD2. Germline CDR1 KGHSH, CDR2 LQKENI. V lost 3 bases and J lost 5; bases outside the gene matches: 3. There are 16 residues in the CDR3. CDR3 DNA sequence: TGTGCCAGCTCACCGGGACTAGCGGGAGGAGAAGATACGCAGTATTTT. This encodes CASSPGLAGGEDTQYF.

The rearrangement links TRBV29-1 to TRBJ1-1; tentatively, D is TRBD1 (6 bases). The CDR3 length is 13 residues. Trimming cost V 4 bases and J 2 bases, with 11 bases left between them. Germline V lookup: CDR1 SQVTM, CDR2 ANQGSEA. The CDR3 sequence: CSVGIGGNTEAFF. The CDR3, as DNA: TGCAGCGTTGGAATTGGGGGCAACACTGAAGCTTTCTTT.

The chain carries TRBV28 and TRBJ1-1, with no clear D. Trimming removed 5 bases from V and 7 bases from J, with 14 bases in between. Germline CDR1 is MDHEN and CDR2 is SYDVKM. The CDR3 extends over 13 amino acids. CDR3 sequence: CASSPPPAHEAFF. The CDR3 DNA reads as TGTGCCAGCAGTCCCCCGCCAGCTCATGAAGCTTTCTTT.

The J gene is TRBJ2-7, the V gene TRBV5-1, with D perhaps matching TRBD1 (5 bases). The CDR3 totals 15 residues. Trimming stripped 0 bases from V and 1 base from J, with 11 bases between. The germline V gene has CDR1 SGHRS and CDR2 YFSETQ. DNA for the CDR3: TGCGCCAGCAGCTTGGAGGGGATTTATTCCTACGAGCAGTACTTC. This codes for CASSLEGIYSYEQYF.

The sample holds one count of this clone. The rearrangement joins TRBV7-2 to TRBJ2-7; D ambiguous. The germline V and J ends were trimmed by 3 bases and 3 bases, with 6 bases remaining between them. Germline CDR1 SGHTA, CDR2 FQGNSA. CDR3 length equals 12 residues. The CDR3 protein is CASSFLRYEQYF. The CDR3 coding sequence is TGTGCCAGCAGCTTTCTACGCTACGAGCAGTACTTC.

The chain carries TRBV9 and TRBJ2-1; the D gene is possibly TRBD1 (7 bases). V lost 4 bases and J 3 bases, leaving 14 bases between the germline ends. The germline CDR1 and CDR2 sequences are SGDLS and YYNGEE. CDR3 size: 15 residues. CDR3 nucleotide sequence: TGTGCCAGCAGCTGGCAGGGGGAGGACTACAATGAGCAGTTCTTC. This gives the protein CASSWQGEDYNEQFF. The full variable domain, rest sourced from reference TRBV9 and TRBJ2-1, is DSGVTQTPKHLITATGQRVTLRCSPRSGDLSVYWYQQSLDQGLQFLIQYYNGEERAKGNILERFSAQQFPDLHSELNLSSLELGDSALYFCASSWQGEDYNEQFFGPGTRLTVL.

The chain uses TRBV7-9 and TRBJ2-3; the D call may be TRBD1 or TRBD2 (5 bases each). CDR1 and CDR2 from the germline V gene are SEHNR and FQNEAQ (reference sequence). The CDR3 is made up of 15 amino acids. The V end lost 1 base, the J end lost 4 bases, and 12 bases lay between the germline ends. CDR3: CASSLVGPTADTQYF. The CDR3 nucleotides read TGTGCCAGCAGCTTAGTGGGACCCACGGCAGATACGCAGTATTTT.

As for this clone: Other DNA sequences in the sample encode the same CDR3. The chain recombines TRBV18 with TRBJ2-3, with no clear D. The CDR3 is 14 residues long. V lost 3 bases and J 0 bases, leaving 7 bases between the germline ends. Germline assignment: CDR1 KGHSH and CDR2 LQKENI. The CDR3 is CASSPLTSTDTQYF. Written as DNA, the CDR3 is TGTGCCAGCTCACCGTTGACTAGCACAGATACGCAGTATTTT.

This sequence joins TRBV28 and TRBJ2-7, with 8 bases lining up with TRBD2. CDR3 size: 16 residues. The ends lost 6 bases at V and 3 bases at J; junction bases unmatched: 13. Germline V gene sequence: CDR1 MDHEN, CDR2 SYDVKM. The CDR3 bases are TGTGCCAGCAGCCCCAGCGCCAGCGGGAGCATCTACGAGCAGTACTTC. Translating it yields CASSPSASGSIYEQYF.

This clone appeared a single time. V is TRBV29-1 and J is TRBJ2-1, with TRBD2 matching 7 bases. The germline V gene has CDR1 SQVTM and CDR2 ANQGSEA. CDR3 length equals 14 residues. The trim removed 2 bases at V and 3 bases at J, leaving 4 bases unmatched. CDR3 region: CSVEFSGIYNEQFF. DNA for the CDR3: TGCAGCGTTGAATTCAGCGGGATCTACAATGAGCAGTTCTTC.

CDR3 in amino acids: CASSLGAGNEKLFF. CDR3 in DNA: TGTGCCAGCAGCTTAGGGGCCGGAAATGAAAAACTGTTTTTT. This chain connects TRBV7-8 to TRBJ1-4; D gene unclear. The CDR3 has 14 residues. In germline, CDR1 is SGHVS, CDR2 FQNEAQ. V lost 1 base and J lost 5, with 8 bases in between. The full variable domain, completed using reference TRBV7-8 and TRBJ1-4, is GAGVSQSPRYKVAKRGQDVALRCDPISGHVSLFWYQQALGQGPEFLTYFQNEAQLDKSGLPSDRFFAERPEGSVSTLKIQRTQQEDSAVYLCASSLGAGNEKLFFGSGTQLSVL.

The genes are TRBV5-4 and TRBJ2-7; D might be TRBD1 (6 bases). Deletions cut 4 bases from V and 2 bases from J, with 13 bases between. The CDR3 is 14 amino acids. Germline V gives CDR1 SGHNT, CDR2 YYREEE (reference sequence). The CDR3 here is CASSTRQATYEQYF. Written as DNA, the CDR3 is TGTGCCAGCAGCACCCGACAGGCCACCTACGAGCAGTACTTC.

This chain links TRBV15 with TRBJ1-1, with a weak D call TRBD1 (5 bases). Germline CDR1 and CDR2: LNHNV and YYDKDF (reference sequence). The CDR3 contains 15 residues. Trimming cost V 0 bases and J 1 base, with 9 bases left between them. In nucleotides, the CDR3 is TGTGCCACCAGCAGAGATTCGCAGGGGAACACTGAAGCTTTCTTT. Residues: CATSRDSQGNTEAFF.

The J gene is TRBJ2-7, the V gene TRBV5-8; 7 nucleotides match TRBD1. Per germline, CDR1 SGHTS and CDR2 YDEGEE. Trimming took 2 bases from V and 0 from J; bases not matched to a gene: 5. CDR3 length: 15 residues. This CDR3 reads CASSFRDSYSYEQYF. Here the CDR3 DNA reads TGTGCCAGCAGCTTCCGGGACAGCTACTCCTACGAGCAGTACTTC.

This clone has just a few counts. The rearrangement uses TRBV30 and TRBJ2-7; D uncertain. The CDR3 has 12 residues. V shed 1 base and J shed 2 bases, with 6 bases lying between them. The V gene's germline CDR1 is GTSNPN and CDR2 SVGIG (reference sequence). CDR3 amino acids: CAWSGLAYEQYF. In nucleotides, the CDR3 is TGTGCCTGGAGTGGGCTGGCCTACGAGCAGTACTTC.

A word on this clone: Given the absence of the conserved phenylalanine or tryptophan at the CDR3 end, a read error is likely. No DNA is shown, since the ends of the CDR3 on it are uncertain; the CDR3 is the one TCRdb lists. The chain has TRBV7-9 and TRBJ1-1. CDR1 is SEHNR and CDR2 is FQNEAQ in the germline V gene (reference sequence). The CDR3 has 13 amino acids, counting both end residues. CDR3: CASSLLVNREALL.